This T cell receptor (beta chain) derives from a study of T cells in Graves' hyperthyroidism and ophthalmopathy. General observations from the study: Ophthalmopathy prediction by the model preceded onset by a median about 6 months. Most thyroid clonotypes that were expanded above 0.001 also turned up in blood.

Many counts were recorded for this clonotype. Its antigen remains unknown. There are 16 residues in the CDR3. The V gene end was trimmed by 3 bases and the J gene end by 2 bases; junction bases not matched to a gene: 6. The germline V gene has CDR1 KGHSH and CDR2 LQKENI. Patients were aged 18 to 65, had disease duration under 2 months, and had newly diagnosed hyperthyroidism. Uncontrolled infection, other autoimmune disease, pregnancy or lactation led to exclusion. Amplification yielded TCR beta CDR3 regions, with RNA transcripts as the source. First-round RT-PCR of the TCR CDR3 relied on the HTBI primer set. TCRdb passed the multiplex PCR reads through MiXCR, listing each CDR3 protein once. The table records about 400,000 distinct CDR3 sequences, 15% to 19% of them present only once.

The genes are TRBV18 and TRBJ1-1; TRBD1 agrees at 10 bases. What was sequenced was blood. This TCR was sampled from a woman between 18 and 29 years old with Graves' hyperthyroidism. CDR3 sequence (DNA): TGTGCCAGCTCACCCGGCCGGGACAGGGGAAACACTGAAGCTTTCTTT. Encoded protein: CASSPGRDRGNTEAFF.